Shown below are 20 T cell receptor beta chains from a single sample sequenced in a study of blood T cell repertoires in COVID-19. Data came from immunoSEQ multiplex PCR; TCRdb stores just in-frame clones and leaves some out. Here the sample spans 50,000 to 65,000 clones, around 85% being singletons. Sequencing was done on a sample of peripheral blood. These TCRs come from a man aged 70 or older with acute or convalescent COVID-19.

The chain has TRBV27 and TRBJ1-3, with 8 bases lining up with TRBD1. This CDR3 comprises 16 residues. V dropped 6 bases and J dropped 1; count of bases not matched to a gene: 8. CDR1 MNHEY and CDR2 SMNVEV come from the germline V gene (reference sequence). This CDR3 reads CASSLQGAGSGNTIYF. The DNA for the CDR3 is TGTGCCAGCAGCCTCCAGGGGGCAGGGTCTGGAAACACCATATATTTT.

The chain has TRBV4-1 and TRBJ2-3, with 12 bases matching TRBD1. Losses at the gene ends were 0 bases for V and 4 bases for J; bases not matched to a gene: 5. CDR3 length equals 17 residues. CDR1 and CDR2 from the germline V gene are MGHRA and YSYEKL. The CDR3 region is CASSQEPGQGAADTQYF. The CDR3 bases are TGCGCCAGCAGCCAAGAACCGGGACAGGGGGCGGCAGATACGCAGTATTTT.

The V call is TRBV5-6, the J call TRBJ2-3; TRBD2 might be the D (6 bases). Trimming took 0 bases from V and 3 from J, leaving 14 bases between them. Germline V gene sequence: CDR1 SGHDT, CDR2 YYEEEE. The CDR3 consists of 16 residues. DNA of the CDR3: TGTGCCAGCAGCTTGGGGAGGGCGCCCGGTACAGATACGCAGTATTTT. Its protein product is CASSLGRAPGTDTQYF.

V gene TRBV4-1 combines with J gene TRBJ2-1, with TRBD2 identical over 7 bases. The CDR3 runs 17 residues. CDR1 and CDR2 from the germline V gene are MGHRA and YSYEKL. Trimming at V came to 4 bases and at J to 0 bases, leaving 9 bases not matched to a gene. The CDR3 reads CASSRGGVVLSYNEQFF. CDR3 coding DNA: TGCGCCAGCAGCCGGGGGGGAGTAGTCCTCTCCTACAATGAGCAGTTCTTC.

V gene TRBV7-2 combines with J gene TRBJ1-5; the D gene is possibly TRBD1 (5 bases). Germline CDR1 reads SGHTA; CDR2 reads FQGNSA. Trimming took off 4 bases at V and 11 bases at J, with 9 bases between the two ends. This CDR3 is 11 amino acids long. In DNA, the CDR3 is TGTGCCAGCAGCTCTCAGGGTTCCCAGCATTTT. Translating it yields CASSSQGSQHF.

The chain couples TRBV4-1 to TRBJ1-4, with TRBD1 matching over 10 bases. CDR3 length equals 15 residues. V trimming: 1 base; J trimming: 8 bases; junction bases outside the gene matches: 4. Germline values: CDR1 MGHRA, CDR2 YSYEKL. The DNA for the CDR3 is TGCGCCAGCAGCCAAGGGACAGGGGGAGACGAAAAACTGTTTTTT. It specifies CASSQGTGGDEKLFF.

V usage is TRBV12-3 or TRBV12-4 and J usage is TRBJ1-6; D is uncertain. The CDR3 contains 13 residues. The V end was cut by 3 bases, the J end by 10 bases, with 10 bases between. The CDR3 spells CASSLRAGSPLHF. CDR3 nucleotide sequence: TGTGCCAGCAGTTTGAGGGCCGGGTCACCCCTCCACTTT.

V and J are TRBV2 and TRBJ1-1, with 8 bases aligning to TRBD1. CDR1 is SNHLY, CDR2 FYNNEI, per germline. CDR3 length: 14 residues. V gave up 3 bases and J gave up 1 base; unmatched junction bases: 1. Here the CDR3 reads CASSEDRENTEAFF. In nucleotides, the CDR3 is TGTGCCAGCAGTGAGGACAGGGAGAACACTGAAGCTTTCTTT.

The V call is TRBV27, the J call TRBJ2-1; 8 bases map to TRBD1. Germline V gene lookup returns CDR1 MNHEY and CDR2 SMNVEV (reference sequence). J was trimmed by 6 bases and V by 4 bases; bases with no gene match: 8. CDR3 length: 15 amino acids. CDR3 in amino acids: CASSSDRDLGNEQFF. For the CDR3, the DNA is TGTGCCAGCAGTTCGGACAGGGATTTGGGCAATGAGCAGTTCTTC.

The chain is built from TRBV19 and TRBJ2-7; 7 bases match TRBD1. The length of the CDR3 is 16 residues. V gave up 4 bases and J gave up 4 bases; unmatched junction bases: 13. CDR1 is LNHDA, CDR2 SQIVND, per germline (reference sequence). The chain's CDR3 is CASSTTTGVLGYEQYF. CDR3 nucleotides: TGTGCCAGTAGTACGACAACAGGGGTCCTGGGGTACGAGCAGTACTTC.

J is TRBJ2-7 and V is TRBV10-1; 7 bases are shared with TRBD2. CDR3 length: 14 residues. Unmatched junction bases numbered 3, after V lost 0 bases and J lost 4 bases. Germline V gene data show CDR1 as WNHNN and CDR2 as SYGVQD (reference sequence). DNA for the CDR3: TGCGCCAGCAGTGAGTCGGGGCGGGGGTACGAGCAGTACTTC. This sequence encodes CASSESGRGYEQYF.

The CDR3 reads CASSSIANYGYTF. In DNA form, the CDR3 reads TGTGCCAGCAGCTCAATAGCTAACTATGGCTACACCTTC. V usage is TRBV5-4 and J usage is TRBJ1-2; D not certain. The CDR3 sequence is 13 residues long. V lost 3 bases, J lost 0 bases, and 6 bases lay in between. CDR1 SGHNT and CDR2 YYREEE come from the germline V gene (reference sequence).

The chain has TRBV6-1 and TRBJ2-5; D perhaps matches TRBD2 (6 bases). In germline, CDR1 is MNHNS, CDR2 SASEGT. The CDR3 spans 16 residues. V lost 3 bases, J lost 1 base, and 15 bases lay in between. CDR3 region: CASSDWGVDSQETQYF. CDR3 coding DNA: TGTGCCAGCAGTGATTGGGGGGTAGATTCCCAAGAGACCCAGTACTTC.

The gene calls are TRBV28 and TRBJ1-4, with D unclear. The V end lost 4 bases, the J end lost 2 bases, and 8 bases lay between the germline ends. The CDR3 spans 14 residues. Germline CDR1 and CDR2: MDHEN and SYDVKM. For the CDR3, the DNA is TGTGCCAGCAGTTCCGTCACTACTAATGAAAAACTGTTTTTT. Translation gives CASSSVTTNEKLFF.

This clone has more than one count but fewer than ten. The chain employs TRBV10-1 and TRBJ1-1; 10 positions agree with TRBD1. The germline CDR1 and CDR2 sequences are WNHNN and SYGVQD (reference sequence). The CDR3 loop spans 15 amino acids. Germline trimming cut 0 bases from V and 6 bases from J; bases unmatched to any gene: 4. The chain's CDR3 is CASSESTGTGAEAFF. The DNA for the CDR3 is TGCGCCAGCAGTGAGTCGACCGGGACAGGGGCTGAAGCTTTCTTT.

V usage is TRBV5-1 and J usage is TRBJ2-5; TRBD2 agrees at 11 bases. Germline loops: CDR1 SGHRS, CDR2 YFSETQ. The CDR3 has 17 amino acids. The J segment lost 5 bases and the V segment lost 0 bases, leaving 9 bases of the junction unmatched. The CDR3 DNA follows: TGCGCCAGCAGCTTGGACCTATCTAGCGGGGGGACGGAGACCCAGTACTTC. Translation: CASSLDLSSGGTETQYF.

The J gene is TRBJ1-2, the V gene TRBV6-5; D gene ambiguous. This CDR3 spans 13 amino acids. The V and J ends lost 0 bases and 3 bases respectively, with 5 bases between them. Germline loops: CDR1 MNHEY, CDR2 SVGAGI. CDR3 in DNA: TGTGCCAGCAGTTACTCAACAGACTATGGCTACACCTTC. This gives the protein CASSYSTDYGYTF.

This clone is labeled as medium-sized. V usage is TRBV2 and J usage is TRBJ1-5; 8 bases fit TRBD1. This CDR3 spans 14 amino acids. Losses at the gene ends were 9 bases for V and 6 bases for J; bases not matched to a gene: 10. Germline loops: CDR1 SNHLY, CDR2 FYNNEI. This CDR3 reads CASRATGEPQPQHF. Here the CDR3 DNA reads TGTGCCAGTCGAGCGACAGGGGAGCCTCAGCCCCAGCATTTT.

V usage is TRBV10-1 and J usage is TRBJ2-3, with 8 bases fitting TRBD2. From germline, CDR1 is WNHNN and CDR2 SYGVQD (reference sequence). The CDR3 has 15 residues. The V segment lost 6 bases and the J segment 0 bases; nucleotides outside the gene matches: 5. The CDR3 is CASSGTSSSTDTQYF. The CDR3 DNA is TGCGCCAGCAGCGGGACTAGTAGTAGCACAGATACGCAGTATTTT.

V is TRBV11-2 and J is TRBJ2-7, with TRBD1 matching 9 bases. The CDR3 runs 15 residues. V gave up 5 bases and J gave up 3 bases; unmatched junction bases: 8. Germline V CDR1 and CDR2: SGHAT, FQNNGV. CDR3 sequence (DNA): TGTGCCAGCAGCAGGGGACAGGGACTTGTCTACGAGCAGTACTTC. The encoded protein is CASSRGQGLVYEQYF. The full variable domain, in which reference TRBV11-2 and TRBJ2-7 provide the parts outside the CDR3, is EAGVAQSPRYKIIEKRQSVAFWCNPISGHATLYWYQQILGQGPKLLIQFQNNGVVDDSQLPKDRFSAERLKGVDSTLKIQPAKLEDSAVYLCASSRGQGLVYEQYFGPGTRLTVT.